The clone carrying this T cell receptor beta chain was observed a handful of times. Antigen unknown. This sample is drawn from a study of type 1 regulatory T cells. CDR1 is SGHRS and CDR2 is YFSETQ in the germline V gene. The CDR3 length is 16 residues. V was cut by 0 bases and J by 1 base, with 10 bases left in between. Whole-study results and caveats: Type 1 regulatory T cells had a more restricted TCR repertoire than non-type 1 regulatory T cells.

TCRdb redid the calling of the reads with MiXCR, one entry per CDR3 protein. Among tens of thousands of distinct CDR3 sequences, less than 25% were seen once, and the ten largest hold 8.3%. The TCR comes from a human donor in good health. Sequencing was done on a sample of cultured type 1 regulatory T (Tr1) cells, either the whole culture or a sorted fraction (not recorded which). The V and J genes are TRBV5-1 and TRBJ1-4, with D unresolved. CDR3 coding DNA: TGCGCCAGCAGCTTGGTGGGGATGATAACTAATGAAAAACTGTTTTTT. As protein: CASSLVGMITNEKLFF. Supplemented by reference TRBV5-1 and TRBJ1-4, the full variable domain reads KAGVTQTPRYLIKTRGQQVTLSCSPISGHRSVSWYQQTPGQGLQFLFEYFSETQRNKGNFPGRFSGRQFSNSRSEMNVSTLELGDSALYLCASSLVGMITNEKLFFGSGTQLSVL.